A selection of T cell receptor beta chains follows, all from one sample in a study of shared clonotypes between healthy human individuals. TCRdb's table, derived via immunoSEQ multiplex PCR, lists solely in-frame clones and lacks some. The sample shows 2 million to 2.5 million clones, 85% to 95% of them seen only once. Sequencing input: naive CD4+ T cells from PBMCs. These receptors all come from a man between 18 and 35 years old in good health. Some clones in this sample may be carry-over from other donors' samples. The CDR3 runs from the conserved cysteine through the conserved F or W. Each record gives: V gene, D gene, J gene, CDR3 DNA, CDR3 protein. A D gene is named only where the DNA matches it firmly.

V gene: TRBV7-8
D gene: TRBD1
J gene: TRBJ2-7
CDR3 DNA: TGTGCCAGCAGCCCAAGGGACAGCGCATCCTACGAGCAGTACTTC
CDR3 protein: CASSPRDSASYEQYF

V gene: TRBV4-1
D gene: TRBD2
J gene: TRBJ2-1
CDR3 DNA: TGCGCCAGCAGCCTCCTGGGGCTAGCGGTCAACAATGAGCAGTTCTTC
CDR3 protein: CASSLLGLAVNNEQFF

V gene: TRBV5-1
D gene: -
J gene: TRBJ2-2
CDR3 DNA: TGCGCCAGCAGCTTGGTTCCGCCTGCGAACACCGGGGAGCTGTTTTTT
CDR3 protein: CASSLVPPANTGELFF

V gene: TRBV7-2
D gene: -
J gene: TRBJ2-7
CDR3 DNA: TGTGCCAGCAGCCATCGGACGGGGAGCTCCTACGAGCAGTACTTC
CDR3 protein: CASSHRTGSSYEQYF

V gene: TRBV2
D gene: -
J gene: TRBJ1-1
CDR3 DNA: TGTGCCAGCAGCCAACAGGGATTTAACACTGAAGCTTTCTTT
CDR3 protein: CASSQQGFNTEAFF

V gene: TRBV9
D gene: TRBD1
J gene: TRBJ2-7
CDR3 DNA: TGTGCCAGCAGCCCCCGGGGACAGCTCAATGGGGGCGAGCAGTACTTC
CDR3 protein: CASSPRGQLNGGEQYF

V gene: TRBV7-6
D gene: -
J gene: TRBJ2-5
CDR3 DNA: TGTGCCAGCAGCTCCCTGGGGTCAATGGGGACCCAGTACTTC
CDR3 protein: CASSSLGSMGTQYF

V gene: TRBV20-1
D gene: -
J gene: TRBJ2-7
CDR3 DNA: TGCAGTGCCACCACCATTACCGAGCAGTACTTC
CDR3 protein: CSATTITEQYF

V gene: TRBV28
D gene: -
J gene: TRBJ2-1
CDR3 DNA: TGTGCCAGCAGTCAGAACCGGGACGGAAGATTCTACAATGAGCAGTTCTTC
CDR3 protein: CASSQNRDGRFYNEQFF

V gene: TRBV7-7
D gene: -
J gene: TRBJ2-7
CDR3 DNA: TGTGCCAGCAGCCCCCGGGCAGGGGTCTACGAGCAGTACTTC
CDR3 protein: CASSPRAGVYEQYF

V gene: TRBV14
D gene: -
J gene: TRBJ2-1
CDR3 DNA: TGTGCCAGCAGCCAAGATTGGGAGCGCGTGCAGTTCTTC
CDR3 protein: CASSQDWERVQFF

V gene: TRBV2
D gene: TRBD1
J gene: TRBJ1-2
CDR3 DNA: TGTGCCAGCAGCCTCGGGACAGGTACAGGCTATGGCTACACCTTC
CDR3 protein: CASSLGTGTGYGYTF

V gene: TRBV6-5
D gene: TRBD1
J gene: TRBJ1-5
CDR3 DNA: TGTGCCAGCAGCTTATCTACAGGGGGCAATCAGCCCCAGCATTTT
CDR3 protein: CASSLSTGGNQPQHF

V gene: TRBV11-2
D gene: -
J gene: TRBJ2-7
CDR3 DNA: TGTGCCAGCAGGTCTAAGTGGTCGTCCTCCTACGAGCAGTACTTC
CDR3 protein: CASRSKWSSSYEQYF

V gene: TRBV6-5
D gene: -
J gene: TRBJ1-4
CDR3 DNA: TGTGCCAGCAGTTACTCCCTAGACGGTGAAAAACTGTTTTTT
CDR3 protein: CASSYSLDGEKLFF